The sequence of this TCR beta chain was determined in a study of CD8 T cells in ankylosing spondylitis. From the 5' RACE reads, TCRdb called clonotypes with MiXCR, one entry per CDR3 protein. The sample lists about 36,000 distinct CDR3 sequences, about 11% occurring once. The CDR3 is 12 amino acids. The germline V and J ends were trimmed by 1 base and 12 bases, with 13 bases remaining between them. Germline-derived CDR1 and CDR2 are DFQATT and SNEGSKA (reference sequence). This clonotype has a handful of counts. The sample consisted of synovial fluid, either unsorted or a sorted T cell fraction (not recorded which). This clonotype was obtained from a male donor with ankylosing spondylitis. This chain connects TRBV20-1 to TRBJ2-1, with no clear D. CDR3 region: CSARGPYFAQFF. The CDR3 region has the DNA TGCAGTGCTAGAGGTCCCTATTTTGCGCAGTTCTTC.